Listed below are T cell receptor beta chains from one sample, sequenced in a study of T cells expressing NK-cell markers. TCRdb derives one entry per CDR3 protein from the 5' RACE reads, leaving out DNA. Its listing shows about 260,000 distinct CDR3 sequences. The sequenced sample consisted of blood T cells: a sorted CD56 or NKG2C T cell subset, CD4+ or CD8+ T cells, or bulk PBMC T cells (not recorded which). The receptors shown here come from a man between 18 and 29 years old in good health. CDR3s include the opening cysteine and the closing phenylalanine or tryptophan.

V	J	CDR3
TRBV6-5	TRBJ2-7	CASSYGSYYEQYF
TRBV12-3/TRBV12-4	TRBJ2-5	CASSFGGTGRRETQYF
TRBV10-3	TRBJ1-2	CAIRTGQNDYGYTF
TRBV12-3/TRBV12-4	TRBJ2-1	CASSLPGLARTRKQFF
TRBV7-2	TRBJ1-5	CASSLTGSGQPQHF
TRBV24-1	TRBJ2-2	CATSDFGGGELFF
TRBV20-1	TRBJ2-3	CSANIPGLEQYF
TRBV18	TRBJ1-3	CASLTDSGNTIYF
TRBV7-9	TRBJ2-1	CASSLYAGGPSGNEQFF
TRBV20-1	TRBJ1-6	CSARLVGTANNSPLHF
TRBV25-1	TRBJ1-6	CASSESPGFSPLHF
TRBV9	TRBJ2-7	CASSVDLGPYEQYF
TRBV18	TRBJ2-1	CASSQSGTGMNEQFF
TRBV19	TRBJ2-5	CASSRSTGGETQYF
TRBV7-2	TRBJ2-7	CASSRQGGGEQYF